This T cell receptor (beta chain) was captured by sequencing in a study of cytomegalovirus exposure and HLA in healthy donors. Across the study: A previous analysis identified 95 million to 130 million unique TCR beta sequences derived from roughly 180 million T cells.

This CDR3 spans 16 amino acids. V lost 3 bases and J 7 bases, leaving 16 bases between the germline ends. Germline CDR1 and CDR2: KGHSH and LQKENI. The study ran its PCR with 60 Vbeta and 13 Jbeta primers. The method was immunoSEQ multiplex PCR; TCRdb's version includes in-frame clones alone and lacks a portion of them. In the table there are 140,000 to 150,000 clones, roughly three quarters of which are singletons. The count of this clone is one. Its antigen is undetermined. Study findings and constraints: Other equally common chains were less clonally expanded than HLA-associated TCR beta chains, a later analysis showed. Later analysis suggested links between common viral pathogens and several top significant clusters. Rarity characterized most TCR sequences, yet some public TCRs appeared in many donors.

The specimen sequenced was PBMCs. This TCR was sampled from a woman aged 40 to 49 in good health and CMV-seropositive. V and J are TRBV18 and TRBJ1-6; the D is unclear. The CDR3 region is CASSPTGRGGNSPLHF. Written as DNA, the CDR3 is TGTGCCAGCTCACCTACGGGGAGAGGCGGCAATTCACCCCTCCACTTT.